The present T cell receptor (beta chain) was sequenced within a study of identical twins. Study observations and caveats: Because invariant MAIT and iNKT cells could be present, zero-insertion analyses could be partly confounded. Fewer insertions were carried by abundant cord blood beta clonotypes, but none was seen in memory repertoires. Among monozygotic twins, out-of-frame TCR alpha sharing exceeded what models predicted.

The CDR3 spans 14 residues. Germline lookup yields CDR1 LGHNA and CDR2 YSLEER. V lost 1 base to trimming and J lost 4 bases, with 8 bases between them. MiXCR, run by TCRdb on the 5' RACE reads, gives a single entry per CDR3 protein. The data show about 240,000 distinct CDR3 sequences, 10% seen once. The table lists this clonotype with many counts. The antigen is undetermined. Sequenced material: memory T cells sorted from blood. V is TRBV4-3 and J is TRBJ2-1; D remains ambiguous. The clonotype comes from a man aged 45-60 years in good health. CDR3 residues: CASSQVHGYNEQFF. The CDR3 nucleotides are TGCGCCAGCAGCCAAGTACACGGATACAATGAGCAGTTCTTC.